The clone carrying this T cell receptor beta chain showed up just a few times. The antigen is undetermined. The data originate from a study of response to subunit inactivated influenza vaccine. TCRdb reanalysed the RT-PCR reads using MiXCR and keeps one entry per CDR3 protein. Among a few hundred thousand distinct CDR3 sequences listed, roughly 22% were seen once. The CDR3 loop spans 16 amino acids. Germline V gene sequence: CDR1 SGHTA, CDR2 FQGNSA. V trimming: 5 bases; J trimming: 6 bases; junction bases outside the gene matches: 9. Study-level results: A suggestion made by the authors is that each seasonal influenza vaccination recruits few new T cells.

The TCR comes from a man between 50 and 69 years old who received an inactivated influenza vaccine. Sample: PBMCs from blood, taken about 20 months after vaccination. V gene TRBV7-2 combines with J gene TRBJ1-6; 8 nucleotides match TRBD1. This CDR3 is CASSLRTGKVNSPLHF. The CDR3 nucleotides read TGTGCCAGCAGCCTACGGACAGGGAAAGTTAATTCACCCCTCCACTTT.